A single sample is the source of the 30 T cell receptor beta chains below, sequenced in a study of T cells after yellow fever vaccination. TCRdb redid the calling of the 5' RACE reads with MiXCR, one entry per CDR3 protein. The sample has nearly 300,000 distinct CDR3 sequences, approximately 10% seen once. The source material was CD4+ T cells sorted from PBMCs, sampled 5 days after the yellow fever booster vaccination. The receptors here all came from a man aged 18 to 30 who received the YFV17D yellow fever vaccine.

This clonotype has just a few counts. The chain combines TRBV5-5 with TRBJ1-2, with 7 bases that match TRBD1. CDR1 and CDR2 from the germline V gene are SGHKS and YYEKEE (reference sequence). The CDR3 consists of 13 residues. Trimming removed 3 bases from V and 5 bases from J; junction bases left unmatched: 4. CDR3 nucleotides: TGTGCCAGCAGCTGGGACAGCTTGTATGGCTACACCTTC. Its translation: CASSWDSLYGYTF.

The J gene is TRBJ2-7, the V gene TRBV6-2 or TRBV6-3, with D possibly TRBD1 on 5 matching bases. V lost 5 bases, J lost 3 bases, and 8 bases lay in between. In germline, CDR1 is MNHEY, CDR2 SVGEGT. This CDR3 is 12 amino acids long. As DNA, the CDR3 is TGTGCCAGCAGTCAGGACAACTACGAGCAGTACGTC. It yields the protein CASSQDNYEQYV.

The chain has TRBV7-2 and TRBJ1-4, with a possible D match to TRBD1 (5 bases). Germline CDR1 SGHTA, CDR2 FQGNSA. The ends were cut back, 4 bases at V and 13 bases at J, with 16 bases in the middle. The CDR3 totals 13 residues. CDR3 in DNA: TGTGCCAGCAGCTATGTCGGGGCCGTCGGACTGTTTTTT. Translated: CASSYVGAVGLFF.

In its sample, this clonotype was seen a few times. V usage is TRBV9 and J usage is TRBJ1-2; D gene ambiguous. V was shortened by 0 bases and J by 4 bases, with 13 bases between the two germline ends. Germline V gene lookup returns CDR1 SGDLS and CDR2 YYNGEE. This CDR3 spans 15 amino acids. The DNA of the CDR3 is TGTGCCAGCAGCGTAGGAGGAGGGCCCCTCTATGGCTACACCTTC. Protein product: CASSVGGGPLYGYTF.

This clonotype came up a few times. This sequence joins TRBV5-6 and TRBJ2-3, with 7 nucleotides matching TRBD1. CDR1 is SGHDT, CDR2 YYEEEE, per germline. The CDR3 consists of 14 residues. V dropped 6 bases and J dropped 1; count of bases not matched to a gene: 5. This CDR3 is CASTLDRGTDTQYF. The CDR3 DNA sequence: TGTGCCAGCACGCTCGACAGGGGCACAGATACGCAGTATTTT.

The chain couples TRBV6-6 to TRBJ2-3, with D possibly matching TRBD1 (7 bases). V lost 8 bases, J lost 4 bases, and 13 bases lay in between. Germline V CDR1 and CDR2: MNHNY, SVGAGI (reference sequence). This CDR3 comprises 13 residues. The CDR3 spells CASVARGADTQYF. As DNA, the CDR3 is TGTGCCAGCGTCGCCAGGGGGGCAGATACGCAGTATTTT.

The V and J genes are TRBV12-3 or TRBV12-4 and TRBJ2-1, with D tentatively TRBD2 (5 bases). The ends were cut back, 5 bases at V and 3 bases at J, with 14 bases in the middle. The CDR3 is 15 residues long. The CDR3 loop is CASSRTPEGYNEQFF. The CDR3 DNA follows: TGTGCCAGCAGTAGGACTCCCGAGGGCTACAATGAGCAGTTCTTC.

There are many counts of this clonotype. The V gene is TRBV5-1, the J gene TRBJ2-2, with 9 positions matching TRBD2. CDR1 is SGHRS and CDR2 is YFSETQ in the germline V gene. The V gene end was trimmed by 2 bases and the J gene end by 1 base; junction bases not matched to a gene: 0. The CDR3 is made up of 15 amino acids. CDR3 coding DNA: TGCGCCAGCAGCTTTAGCGGGGGGAACACCGGGGAGCTGTTTTTT. This codes for CASSFSGGNTGELFF.

This clonotype was picked up a small number of times. The chain has TRBV10-1 and TRBJ2-2; 11 positions match TRBD2. The trim removed 2 bases at V and 6 bases at J, leaving 8 bases unmatched. CDR3 length: 17 residues. Germline CDR1 reads WNHNN; CDR2 reads SYGVQD (reference sequence). The DNA of the CDR3 is TGCGCCAGCAGTGAGACTAGCGGGGGCACCGGCCCCGGGGAGCTGTTTTTT. This gives the protein CASSETSGGTGPGELFF.

The chain recombines TRBV7-3 with TRBJ1-2; 8 bases are shared with TRBD1. The CDR3 has 19 amino acids. Trimming took 5 bases from V and 2 from J; bases not matched to a gene: 19. CDR1 and CDR2 (germline): SGHTA, FQGTGA. The CDR3 nucleotides read TGTGCCAGCAGCGCAGCACCGGGACAGGCGCGCGCGATAAACTATGGCTACACCTTC. Translation gives CASSAAPGQARAINYGYTF.

The chain is built from TRBV5-1 and TRBJ1-1; tentative D call: TRBD1 (6 bases). CDR1 and CDR2 (germline): SGHRS, YFSETQ. The CDR3 covers 16 residues. The V end was cut by 3 bases, the J end by 4 bases, with 19 bases between. For the CDR3, the DNA is TGCGCCAGCAGCTCCCAAGGGGGGTTAACTGCCACTGAAGCTTTCTTT. Translating it yields CASSSQGGLTATEAFF.

This clonotype was seen a handful of times. V is TRBV3-1 and J is TRBJ2-3; D might be TRBD1 or TRBD2, each matching 5 bases. The CDR3 is 15 residues long. V was clipped by 3 bases and J by 5 bases, with 15 bases between them. Per the germline V gene, CDR1 is LGHDT and CDR2 is YNNKEL (reference sequence). The CDR3 region is CASSQAGTVRDTQYF. The CDR3 nucleotides are TGTGCCAGCAGCCAGGCCGGGACGGTTCGAGATACGCAGTATTTT.

This clonotype occurred a few times. This chain connects TRBV5-1 to TRBJ2-3, with TRBD2 identical over 9 bases. Germline loops: CDR1 SGHRS, CDR2 YFSETQ. Trimming cost V 0 bases and J 0 bases; bases outside gene matches: 5. This CDR3 spans 17 amino acids. The CDR3 nucleotides read TGCGCCAGCAGCTTGGTAGCGGGGGCCTATAGCACAGATACGCAGTATTTT. It is translated as CASSLVAGAYSTDTQYF.

The chain employs TRBV28 and TRBJ1-1, with D perhaps matching TRBD1 (6 bases). Germline CDR1 is MDHEN and CDR2 is SYDVKM. Trimming pared 5 bases from V and 1 base from J, leaving 17 bases between. The CDR3 sequence is 16 residues long. DNA of the CDR3: TGTGCCAGCAGTCCCCCACAGGGCGGGGGGAACACTGAAGCTTTCTTT. Translated, it gives CASSPPQGGGNTEAFF.

This clonotype was detected many times. CDR3 nucleotide sequence: TGTGCCAGCAGCTTAGGGAAGACTTACAGAACGTCCCTCCAAGAGACCCAGTACTTC. This codes for CASSLGKTYRTSLQETQYF. The J gene is TRBJ2-5, the V gene TRBV7-2; no definite D call. V lost 1 base and J lost 1, with 22 bases in between. This CDR3 comprises 19 residues. The germline CDR1 and CDR2 sequences are SGHTA and FQGNSA.

The chain couples TRBV14 to TRBJ2-2; D is uncertain. Per germline, CDR1 SGHDN and CDR2 FVKESK. Trimming cost V 4 bases and J 5 bases, with 11 bases left between them. The CDR3 runs 14 residues. This chain's CDR3 is CASSLHFVTGELFF. CDR3 DNA: TGTGCCAGCAGCCTTCACTTTGTAACCGGGGAGCTGTTTTTT.

This clonotype has more than one count but fewer than ten. The V and J genes are TRBV18 and TRBJ1-1; a possible D gene is TRBD1 (6 bases). The CDR3 has 14 amino acids. The germline V gene encodes CDR1 KGHSH and CDR2 LQKENI. Trimming pared 0 bases from V and 2 bases from J, leaving 7 bases between. The CDR3 sequence: CASSPPGANTEAFF. The CDR3 coding sequence is TGTGCCAGCTCACCACCGGGGGCCAACACTGAAGCTTTCTTT. Full variable domain (missing parts from reference TRBV18 and TRBJ1-1): NAGVMQNPRHLVRRRGQEARLRCSPMKGHSHVYWYRQLPEEGLKFMVYLQKENIIDESGMPKERFSAEFPKEGPSILRIQQVVRGDSAAYFCASSPPGANTEAFFGQGTRLTVV.

The chain is built from TRBV5-5 and TRBJ1-2, with a possible D match to TRBD1 (6 bases). This CDR3 is 15 amino acids long. With 4 bases removed from V and 0 bases from J, the gap between germline ends came to 13 bases. The germline gives CDR1 SGHKS, CDR2 YYEKEE (reference sequence). The CDR3 here is CASSQPWTANYGYTF. The DNA for the CDR3 is TGTGCCAGCAGCCAACCGTGGACAGCTAACTATGGCTACACCTTC.

This clonotype occurred a few times. The chain links TRBV20-1 to TRBJ2-7, with unresolved D. Trimming removed 3 bases from V and 0 bases from J, with 9 bases in between. The germline gives CDR1 DFQATT, CDR2 SNEGSKA (reference sequence). The CDR3 has 13 residues. The CDR3 protein is CSASNTYSYEQYF. In nucleotides, the CDR3 is TGCAGTGCTAGTAACACCTACTCCTACGAGCAGTACTTC.

V gene TRBV4-2 combines with J gene TRBJ1-5; D perhaps matches TRBD1 (5 bases). V dropped 0 bases and J dropped 7 bases, with 7 bases sitting between them. The CDR3 has 13 amino acids. Looked up from germline, CDR1 is LGHNA and CDR2 is YNFKEQ. The CDR3 DNA sequence: TGTGCCAGCAGCCAAGAGAGGGGACAGCCCCAGCATTTT. The encoded protein is CASSQERGQPQHF.

The chain employs TRBV12-3 or TRBV12-4 and TRBJ1-2, with a possible D match to TRBD1 (6 bases). The ends were cut back, 5 bases at V and 5 bases at J, with 9 bases in the middle. The CDR3 length is 12 residues. CDR3 in amino acids: CASSAQGYGYTF. In DNA, the CDR3 is TGTGCCAGCAGTGCCCAGGGGTATGGCTACACCTTC.

This rearrangement joins TRBV29-1 to TRBJ2-3; no clear D gene. There are 15 residues in the CDR3. V lost 0 bases and J lost 3, with 13 bases in between. Germline V gene data show CDR1 as SQVTM and CDR2 as ANQGSEA. The CDR3 region has the DNA TGCAGCGTTGAAGATCCGAAAAGAAGAACAGATACGCAGTATTTT. It yields the protein CSVEDPKRRTDTQYF.

The V gene is TRBV6-5, the J gene TRBJ1-6; a weak D match, TRBD1 (5 bases). V was shortened by 6 bases and J by 3 bases, with 18 bases between the two germline ends. Germline loops: CDR1 MNHEY, CDR2 SVGAGI. The CDR3 sequence is 17 residues long. The CDR3 spells CASSLAETAHYNSPLHF. CDR3 in DNA: TGTGCCAGCAGCCTCGCCGAGACAGCCCACTATAATTCACCCCTCCACTTT.

The chain couples TRBV6-2 or TRBV6-3 to TRBJ1-1, with D hard to call. Trimming cost V 4 bases and J 6 bases, with 12 bases left between them. The germline gives CDR1 MNHEY, CDR2 SVGEGT. The CDR3 sequence is 13 residues long. CDR3 residues: CASSFTVIAEAFF. The CDR3 bases are TGTGCCAGCAGTTTTACAGTGATCGCTGAAGCTTTCTTT.

V usage is TRBV11-2 and J usage is TRBJ1-4, with 9 positions matching TRBD1. This CDR3 comprises 17 residues. Germline V gives CDR1 SGHAT, CDR2 FQNNGV. V dropped 5 bases and J dropped 5; count of bases not matched to a gene: 12. The CDR3 sequence: CASSPIGIGQGNEKLFF. In nucleotides, the CDR3 is TGTGCCAGCAGCCCCATCGGCATCGGACAGGGGAATGAAAAACTGTTTTTT.

The rearrangement joins TRBV15 to TRBJ2-5; TRBD1 matches at 8 bases. CDR1 is LNHNV, CDR2 YYDKDF, per germline (reference sequence). The CDR3 runs 16 residues. V was clipped by 5 bases and J by 2 bases; unmatched bases: 10. The CDR3 is CATSWTGNSVQETQYF. In DNA form, the CDR3 reads TGTGCCACCAGCTGGACAGGGAATTCCGTACAAGAGACCCAGTACTTC.

In regard to this clonotype: A junction end diverges from the germline sequence, so it may reflect a read error. The CDR3 sequence is CASGLGLRNTEAFF. The CDR3 nucleotides are TGCGCCAGCGGCTTAGGTTTGCGGAACACTGAAGCTTTCTTT. J is TRBJ1-1 and V is TRBV5-1; D is ambiguous. Germline V CDR1 and CDR2: SGHRS, YFSETQ. The CDR3 has 14 amino acids.

There are a few counts of this clonotype. The chain uses TRBV12-3 or TRBV12-4 and TRBJ2-7; D is possibly TRBD1 or TRBD2 (5 bases each). V lost 6 bases to trimming and J lost 3 bases, with 18 bases between them. The CDR3 sequence is 15 residues long. CDR3 in amino acids: CASRIEGTAGYEQYF. The DNA of the CDR3 is TGTGCCAGCAGGATCGAGGGGACGGCAGGCTACGAGCAGTACTTC.

This clonotype was observed a handful of times. V gene TRBV25-1 combines with J gene TRBJ2-2; possible D gene TRBD1, 6 bases. The CDR3 length is 18 residues. V lost 6 bases, J lost 6 bases, and 26 bases lay in between. Germline loops: CDR1 MGHDK, CDR2 SYGVNS. CDR3 nucleotide sequence: TGTGCCAGCAGACAAGCCCCCTCTCGAAGTGAGGGGGCCGGGGAGCTGTTTTTT. Amino acid sequence: CASRQAPSRSEGAGELFF.

Only a few counts were recorded for this clonotype. This rearrangement joins TRBV7-2 to TRBJ2-5; D perhaps matches TRBD1 (6 bases). V dropped 4 bases and J dropped 10 bases, with 10 bases sitting between them. Per the germline V gene, CDR1 is SGHTA and CDR2 is FQGNSA. The CDR3 extends over 11 amino acids. CDR3 sequence: CASSSQGVQYF. The CDR3 DNA reads TGTGCCAGCAGCTCACAGGGAGTCCAGTACTTC.